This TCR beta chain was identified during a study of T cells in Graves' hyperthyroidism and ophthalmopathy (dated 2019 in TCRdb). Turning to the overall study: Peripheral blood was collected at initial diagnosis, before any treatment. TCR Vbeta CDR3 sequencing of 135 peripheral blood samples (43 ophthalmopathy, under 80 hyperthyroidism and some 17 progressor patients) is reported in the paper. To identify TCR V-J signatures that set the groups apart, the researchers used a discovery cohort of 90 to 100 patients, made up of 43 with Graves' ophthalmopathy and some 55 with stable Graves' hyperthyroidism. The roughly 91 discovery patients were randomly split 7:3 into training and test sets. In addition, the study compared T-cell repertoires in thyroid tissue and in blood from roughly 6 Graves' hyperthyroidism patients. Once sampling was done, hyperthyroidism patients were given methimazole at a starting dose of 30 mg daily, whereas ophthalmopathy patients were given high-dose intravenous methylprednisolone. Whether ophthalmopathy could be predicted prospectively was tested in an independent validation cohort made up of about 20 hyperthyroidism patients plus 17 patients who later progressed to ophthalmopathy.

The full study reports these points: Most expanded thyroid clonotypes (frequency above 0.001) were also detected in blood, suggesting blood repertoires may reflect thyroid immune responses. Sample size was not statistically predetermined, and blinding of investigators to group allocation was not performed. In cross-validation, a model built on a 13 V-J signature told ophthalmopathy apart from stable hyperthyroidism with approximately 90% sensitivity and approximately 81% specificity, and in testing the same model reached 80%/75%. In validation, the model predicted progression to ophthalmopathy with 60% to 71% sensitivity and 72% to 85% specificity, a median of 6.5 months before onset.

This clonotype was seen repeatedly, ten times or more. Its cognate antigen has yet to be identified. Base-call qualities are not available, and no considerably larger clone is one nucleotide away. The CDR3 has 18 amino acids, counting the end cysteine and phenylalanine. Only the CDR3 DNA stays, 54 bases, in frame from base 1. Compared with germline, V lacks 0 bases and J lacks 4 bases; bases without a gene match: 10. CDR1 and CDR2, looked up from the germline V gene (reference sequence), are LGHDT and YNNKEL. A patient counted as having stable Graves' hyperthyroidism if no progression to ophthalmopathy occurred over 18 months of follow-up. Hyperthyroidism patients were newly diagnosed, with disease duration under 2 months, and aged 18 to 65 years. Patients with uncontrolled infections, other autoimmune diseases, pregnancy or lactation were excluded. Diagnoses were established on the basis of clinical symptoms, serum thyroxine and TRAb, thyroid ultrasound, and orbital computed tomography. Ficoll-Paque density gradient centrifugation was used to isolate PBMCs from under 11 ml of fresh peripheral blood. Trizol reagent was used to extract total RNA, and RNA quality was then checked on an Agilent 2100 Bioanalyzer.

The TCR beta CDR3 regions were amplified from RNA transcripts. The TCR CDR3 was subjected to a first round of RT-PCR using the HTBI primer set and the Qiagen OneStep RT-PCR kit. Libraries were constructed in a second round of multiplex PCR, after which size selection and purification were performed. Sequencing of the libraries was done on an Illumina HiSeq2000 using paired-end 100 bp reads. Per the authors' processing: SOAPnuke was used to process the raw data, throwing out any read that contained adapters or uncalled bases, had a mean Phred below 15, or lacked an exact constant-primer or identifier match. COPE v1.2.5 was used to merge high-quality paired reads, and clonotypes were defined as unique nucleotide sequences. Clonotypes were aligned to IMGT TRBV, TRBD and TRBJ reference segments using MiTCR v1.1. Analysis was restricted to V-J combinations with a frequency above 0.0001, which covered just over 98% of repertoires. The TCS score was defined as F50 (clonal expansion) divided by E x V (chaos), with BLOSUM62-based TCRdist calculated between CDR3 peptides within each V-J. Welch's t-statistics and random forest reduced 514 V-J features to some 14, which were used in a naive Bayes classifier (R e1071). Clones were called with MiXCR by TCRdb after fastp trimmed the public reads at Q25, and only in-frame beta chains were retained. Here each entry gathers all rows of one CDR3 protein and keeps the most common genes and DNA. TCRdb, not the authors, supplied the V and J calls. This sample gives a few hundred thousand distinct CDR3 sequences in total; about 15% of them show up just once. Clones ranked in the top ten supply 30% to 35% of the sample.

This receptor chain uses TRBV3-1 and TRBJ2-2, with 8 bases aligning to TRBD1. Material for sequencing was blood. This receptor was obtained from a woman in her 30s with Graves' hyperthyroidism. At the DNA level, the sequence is TGTGCCAGCAGCCAAGATGGCCAGGGGGCCTTAATCACCGGGGAGCTGTTTTTT. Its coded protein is CASSQDGQGALITGELFF.